This paragraph reports one TCR beta chain. There is no known antigen for this receptor. No much larger clone exists at a distance of one base, and base qualities are not known. The germline V gene gives CDR1 as MNHEY and CDR2 as SVGAGI. Trimming removed 4 bases from V and 6 bases from J, leaving 13 bases between the germline ends. The CDR3 goes from the cysteine to the phenylalanine over 14 residues. This entry keeps only the CDR3 DNA: 42 bases, framed from base 1. The sample belongs to a study of cytomegalovirus exposure and HLA in healthy donors (dated by TCRdb to the late 2010s). In terms of the full investigation: According to an earlier analysis of around 600 of the donors, about 190 million T cells yielded 117 million unique TCR beta sequences and 250 to 350 Gb of sequence data. A later genetic analysis used genome-wide SNP genotypes for 398 of the 666 donors, treating that subset as a discovery cohort. To predict cytomegalovirus infection status, the study brought together high-throughput TCR immunosequencing, statistical association of individual TCRs with disease status, and machine learning. A later analysis re-analyzed previously published TCR beta repertoires from roughly 600 donors and added high-resolution HLA genotyping to study TCR occurrence patterns. All discovery cohort repertoires had been generated using a single sequencing platform. Because of strong linkage in the cohort, roughly five DR-DQ haplotypes were treated as single units for association and clustering. Typing coverage varied by locus: about 629-640 donors for A, B, C, DRB1 and DQB1; 500 to 550 for DQA1; approximately 570 for DPA1; 450 to 480 for DPB1. In an earlier analysis of over 550 of the donors, high-throughput TCR beta sequencing was used to judge whether each TCR beta V gene segment behaved as functional or pseudogenic. Among around 400 genotyped donors of the cohort, an average of roughly 230,000 unique TCR beta nucleotide sequences was sequenced per donor, of which approximately 18% were non-productive. Rather than using new phenotypic data, the later analysis identified candidate immune exposures from TCR beta sequences and from how often those sequences occurred across donors. Of the 350 to 450 genotyped donors, less than 90% were placed in the genetic ancestry cluster associated with self-reported Caucasian donors. HLA typing included class I and class II loci at four-digit resolution. Approximately 300 gigabases of sequencing data and around 90 million unique TCR sequences made up an early release that covered roughly 670 HLA-typed donors. The aim of the study was to test whether cataloging public T cell receptors could identify signatures of past pathogen exposure. Donor age, sex, ethnicity and CMV serostatus were collected together with the repertoire data. The T cell repertoires of roughly 660 subjects were profiled by immunosequencing and related to cytomegalovirus serostatus. Along with the approximately 700-subject first cohort, a separate validation cohort of 120 different subjects was used.

What the study reported, not specific to this receptor: According to a later analysis, most CMV-associated TCR beta chains appeared to be HLA-restricted, and the HLA associations seemed to be driven largely by CMV exposure. The sequencing pipeline was judged likely to have produced a cluster of highly shared sequence variants as a technical artifact. Because HLA typing was unavailable for some donors at each locus, only the typed subset was used in association tests. Immune exposure information for the cohort was limited to CMV serostatus. According to a later analysis, parvovirus B19, influenza, CMV and Epstein-Barr virus appeared linked to several top co-occurrence clusters. Assigning TCR associations to individual alleles was difficult when HLA alleles, especially DR and DQ, strongly co-occurred. A later analysis found that HLA-associated TCR beta chains were more clonally expanded and had lower generation probabilities than equally common non-associated chains. A later genetic analysis associated a missense DCLRE1C variant with V-gene and J-gene trimming of TCR beta chains, and an independent cohort replicated the association. The classifier was reported to diagnose cytomegalovirus status with high specificity and sensitivity in both the original and validation cohorts. A further reported finding was that TCR beta sequences accurately predicted the HLA-A and HLA-B alleles for most subjects in the first cohort. Compared with the roughly 600-donor mean, donors in an Asian-associated ancestry cluster had fewer N-insertions in productive TCRs, according to a later genetic analysis. Seventeen rarely observed V segments, including chromosome 9 orphons, were excluded from the earlier analysis of approximately 600 of the donors because counts were too low. In the study, 150 to 200 TCR beta chains were listed as associated with cytomegalovirus. Three of the identified cytomegalovirus-associated TCR beta chains were confirmed in vitro to be specific for cytomegalovirus antigens. In an earlier analysis of over 550 of the donors, most TCR beta V segments were observed in productive rearrangements about 90% or about 30% of the time, broadly matching IMGT annotations. The presence/absence analyses assumed that sequencing depth was roughly uniform across donors, and that assumption may not be true. Across donors, most TCR sequences were observed very rarely, whereas some public TCRs were present in many individuals. At a false discovery rate of 0.05, a later analysis linked 16,000 or so TCR beta sequences to specific HLA alleles. The authors suggested that the approach could potentially be extended to other disease states and immunological phenotypes. The cohort was sequenced for TCR beta chains only, and without alpha or paired-chain data the features that could be detected were limited. In a later analysis, the rate of TCR association differed among HLA loci, with DRB1 alleles having the most associated TCRs and HLA-C alleles having the fewest. Correlated functional status among segregating V segments might reflect linkage disequilibrium, but an unknown experimental factor could not be ruled out. Some IMGT-functional V segments, including TRBV6-2 and TRBV6-3, could not be told apart with the 87-base-pair reads, so those segments were excluded.

Receptor amplification or capture employed the immunoSEQ multiplex PCR assay. The multiplex PCR relied on a mix of 60 forward primers for TCR Vbeta segments and 13 reverse primers for TCR Jbeta segments. The CDR3 region of rearranged TCR beta genes was amplified from genomic DNA by a multiplex PCR assay. On the Illumina HiSeq System, the amplified TCR beta libraries were sequenced as 87-base-pair reads. The study's own analysis went as follows. A later analysis counted 75 million to 100 million unique TCR beta chains across the 690 or so repertoires, and roughly 11 million of these chains were shared by at least two donors. To remove PCR and sequencing errors, raw reads were error-corrected and collapsed into unique sequences using a nearest-neighbor algorithm that merged closely related sequences. V, D and J gene segments were assigned by aligning CDR3 sequences to IMGT reference sequences. For a sequence to be retained, at least a six-nucleotide match to both a V gene segment and a J gene segment was required. Rearrangements were called productive when the CDR3 lacked stop codons and stayed in frame with V and J; all others were non-productive. Following IMGT convention, CDR3 was defined as the stretch from the second conserved V-encoded cysteine up to the conserved J-encoded phenylalanine. In an earlier analysis of 587 of the donors, sequences lacking an unambiguous match to a single V gene segment were excluded. An earlier analysis of a few hundred of the donors called V segments functional above 56.7% productive rearrangements and segregating when the between-donor standard deviation exceeded 5%. To diagnose cytomegalovirus status from the catalog of TCR beta chain sequences, a statistical classification framework was built. A later analysis assigned V and J genes by comparing TCR nucleotide sequences with IMGT/GENE-DB human TR gene sequences. In a later analysis, CDR3 sequences and most-parsimonious VDJ recombination scenarios were assigned using the TCRdist pipeline. In a later analysis, every TCR beta chain was defined by the combination of its CDR3 amino acid sequence and its V-gene family, and reads without a unique V-gene family were dropped. To address suspected cross-contamination and a sequencing artifact, a later analysis removed over 500 highly shared, low-generation-probability nucleotide sequences. A later analysis calculated a clonal expansion index for each public chain from normalized within-repertoire ranks of inferred template counts. In a later analysis, generation probabilities were computed with a VDJ recombination model fitted to out-of-frame rearrangements, and the resulting probabilities were checked against IGoR. In a later analysis, TCR-TCR, TCR-HLA and TCR-CMV co-occurrence was scored with hypergeometric tests, and a repertoire-size bias correction was applied to TCR pairs. A later analysis estimated false discovery rates by permuting HLA or CMV assignments 20 times. In a later analysis, co-occurring TCRs were grouped using DBSCAN, with TCRdist sequence similarity added in when clustering inside HLA-allele-positive subsets. Co-occurrence clustering excluded repertoires with fewer than 30,000 or more than 120,000 public chains, plus five with anomalous nucleotide sharing. TCRdb mirrors the immuneACCESS table, restricted to in-frame sequences. Some clones are absent from its copies; in checked studies, under half trace to an unresolved V gene, and the reason for the others is unknown. D and trimming come from the DNA, and the V and J calls and clone size come from that table. Counted in this sample were just over 200,000 clones; 70% of them appeared once. The top ten hold about 3% of the sample.

In total, roughly 670 healthy bone marrow donors made up the cohort. Cohort members were all nominally healthy when sampled, although unrecorded immune exposures were likely present. The donor tested CMV seropositive, placing the donor among the approximately 290 seropositive members of the cohort. A peripheral blood sample was collected from each donor, and TCR beta sequencing was performed on peripheral blood mononuclear cells. The Qiagen DNeasy Blood Extraction Kit was used to extract genomic DNA from the blood cell samples. The chain uses TRBV6-5 and TRBJ1-5; the D gene is possibly TRBD1, with 6 bases matching. The sample taken for sequencing was PBMCs. The sequence came from a man aged 35 to 55 in good health and CMV-seropositive. At the DNA level, the sequence is TGTGCCAGCAGTTTGTCACAGGGTGCTCAGCCCCAGCATTTT. The resulting protein is CASSLSQGAQPQHF.